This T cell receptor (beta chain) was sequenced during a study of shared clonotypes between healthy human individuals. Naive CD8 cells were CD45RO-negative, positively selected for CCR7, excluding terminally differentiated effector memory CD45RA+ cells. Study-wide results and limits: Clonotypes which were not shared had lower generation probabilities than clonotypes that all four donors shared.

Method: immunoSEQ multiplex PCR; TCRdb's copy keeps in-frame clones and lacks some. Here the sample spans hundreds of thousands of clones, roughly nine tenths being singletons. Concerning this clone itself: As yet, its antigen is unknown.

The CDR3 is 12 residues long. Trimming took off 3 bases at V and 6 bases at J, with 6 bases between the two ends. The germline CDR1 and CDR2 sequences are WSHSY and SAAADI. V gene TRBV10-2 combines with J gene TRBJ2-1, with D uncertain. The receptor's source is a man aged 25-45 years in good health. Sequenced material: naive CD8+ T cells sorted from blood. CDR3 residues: CASSEGSNEQFF. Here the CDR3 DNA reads TGCGCCAGCAGTGAAGGTTCCAATGAGCAGTTCTTC.